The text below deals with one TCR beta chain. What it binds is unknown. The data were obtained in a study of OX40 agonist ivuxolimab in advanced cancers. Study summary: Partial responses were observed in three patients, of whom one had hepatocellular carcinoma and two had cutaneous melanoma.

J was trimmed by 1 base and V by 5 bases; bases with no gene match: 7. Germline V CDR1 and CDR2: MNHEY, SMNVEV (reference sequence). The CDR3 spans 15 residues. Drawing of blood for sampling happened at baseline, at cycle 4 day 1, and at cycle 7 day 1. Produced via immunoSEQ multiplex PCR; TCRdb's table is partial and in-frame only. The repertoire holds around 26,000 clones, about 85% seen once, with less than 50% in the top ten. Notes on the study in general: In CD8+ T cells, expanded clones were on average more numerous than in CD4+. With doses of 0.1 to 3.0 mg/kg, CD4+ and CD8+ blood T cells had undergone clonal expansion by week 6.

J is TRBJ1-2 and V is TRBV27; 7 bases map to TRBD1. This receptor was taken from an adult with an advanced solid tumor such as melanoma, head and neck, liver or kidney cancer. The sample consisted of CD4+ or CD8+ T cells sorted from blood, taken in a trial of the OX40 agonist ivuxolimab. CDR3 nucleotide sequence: TGTGCCAGCAGTCTAGACAGGGCTATTAACTATGGCTACACCTTC. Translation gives CASSLDRAINYGYTF.